The rows below give T cell receptor beta chains drawn from one sample of a study of T cell responses to AZD1222 COVID-19 vaccine. The table came from immunoSEQ multiplex PCR; TCRdb's copy has only in-frame clones and leaves some out. The table lists about 160,000 clones, 80% to 95% of them singletons. Sequences were derived from peripheral blood, sampled 28 days after the second AZD1222 dose. The receptors derive from an adult who received the AZD1222 COVID-19 vaccine. Both conserved end residues are part of each CDR3. The D gene is left open where the match is weak.

D gene: .; J gene: TRBJ1-3; CDR3 length: 14; V gene: TRBV19; CDR3 DNA: TGTGCCAGTAGTACTAGAAGTCTAGGAAACACCATATATTTT; CDR3 protein: CASSTRSLGNTIYF
D gene: .; J gene: TRBJ2-7; CDR3 length: 13; V gene: TRBV30; CDR3 DNA: TGTGCCTGGAATAGGAGGACTCTCTACGAGCAGTACTTC; CDR3 protein: CAWNRRTLYEQYF
D gene: .; J gene: TRBJ2-7; CDR3 length: 15; V gene: TRBV6-5; CDR3 DNA: TGTGCCAGCAGTTACGCGGGGCTCAGAGTTGGCGAGCAGTACTTC; CDR3 protein: CASSYAGLRVGEQYF
D gene: .; J gene: TRBJ1-1; CDR3 length: 13; V gene: TRBV28; CDR3 DNA: TGTGCCAGCTCCAGCACAGTGAACACTGAAGCTTTCTTT; CDR3 protein: CASSSTVNTEAFF
D gene: .; J gene: TRBJ2-2; CDR3 length: 14; V gene: TRBV27; CDR3 DNA: TGTGCCAGTAAATCAGCCTGGGTCTCCGGGGAGCTGTTTTTT; CDR3 protein: CASKSAWVSGELFF
D gene: .; J gene: TRBJ1-1; CDR3 length: 15; V gene: TRBV4-2; CDR3 DNA: TGTGCCAGCAGCCAAGATACAGACCCCAACACTGAAGCTTTCTTT; CDR3 protein: CASSQDTDPNTEAFF
D gene: .; J gene: TRBJ1-1; CDR3 length: 14; V gene: TRBV6-5; CDR3 DNA: TGTGCCAGCGGTCTTGGGGAGGTGAACACTGAAGCTTTCTTT; CDR3 protein: CASGLGEVNTEAFF
D gene: .; J gene: TRBJ1-2; CDR3 length: 15; V gene: TRBV13; CDR3 DNA: TGTGCCAGCAGCTTACGTTCCAGGACTAACTATGGCTACACCTTC; CDR3 protein: CASSLRSRTNYGYTF
D gene: .; J gene: TRBJ1-4; CDR3 length: 14; V gene: TRBV24-1; CDR3 DNA: TGTGCCACCAGTGAGGGTGCAACTAATGAAAAACTGTTTTTT; CDR3 protein: CATSEGATNEKLFF
D gene: .; J gene: TRBJ2-7; CDR3 length: 14; V gene: TRBV4-3; CDR3 DNA: TGCGCCAGCAGCCCGAGGGCCTGGGACTACGAGCAGTACTTC; CDR3 protein: CASSPRAWDYEQYF
D gene: TRBD2; J gene: TRBJ2-2; CDR3 length: 15; V gene: TRBV3-1/TRBV3-2; CDR3 DNA: TGTGCCAGCAGCCGAGCGGGAGGGCCTGACGGGGAGCTGTTTTTT; CDR3 protein: CASSRAGGPDGELFF
D gene: .; J gene: TRBJ2-5; CDR3 length: 17; V gene: TRBV19; CDR3 DNA: TGTGCCAGTAGATCCGTAGCGGCAGAGCAGGGGATAGAGACCCAGTACTTC; CDR3 protein: CASRSVAAEQGIETQYF
D gene: .; J gene: TRBJ2-1; CDR3 length: 15; V gene: TRBV14; CDR3 DNA: TGTGCCAGCAGCCAAGCCACTAGCCTGCGTAATGAGCAGTTCTTC; CDR3 protein: CASSQATSLRNEQFF
D gene: TRBD2; J gene: TRBJ2-5; CDR3 length: 15; V gene: TRBV27; CDR3 DNA: TGTGCCAGCAGTCTAGCGGGCGTTCGCCAAGAGACCCAGTACTTC; CDR3 protein: CASSLAGVRQETQYF
D gene: TRBD2; J gene: TRBJ2-2; CDR3 length: 16; V gene: TRBV10-3; CDR3 DNA: TGTGCCATCAGTGGGGGGGGAGGGCGGGTCACCGGGGAGCTGTTTTTT; CDR3 protein: CAISGGGGRVTGELFF
D gene: TRBD1; J gene: TRBJ1-1; CDR3 length: 16; V gene: TRBV18; CDR3 DNA: TGTGCCAGCTCACGCCAGACAGGGACAAGATCCACTGAAGCTTTCTTT; CDR3 protein: CASSRQTGTRSTEAFF
D gene: .; J gene: TRBJ1-3; CDR3 length: 14; V gene: TRBV10-3; CDR3 DNA: TGTGCCATCAGTGACACCAGGAGGGGAAACACCATATATTTT; CDR3 protein: CAISDTRRGNTIYF